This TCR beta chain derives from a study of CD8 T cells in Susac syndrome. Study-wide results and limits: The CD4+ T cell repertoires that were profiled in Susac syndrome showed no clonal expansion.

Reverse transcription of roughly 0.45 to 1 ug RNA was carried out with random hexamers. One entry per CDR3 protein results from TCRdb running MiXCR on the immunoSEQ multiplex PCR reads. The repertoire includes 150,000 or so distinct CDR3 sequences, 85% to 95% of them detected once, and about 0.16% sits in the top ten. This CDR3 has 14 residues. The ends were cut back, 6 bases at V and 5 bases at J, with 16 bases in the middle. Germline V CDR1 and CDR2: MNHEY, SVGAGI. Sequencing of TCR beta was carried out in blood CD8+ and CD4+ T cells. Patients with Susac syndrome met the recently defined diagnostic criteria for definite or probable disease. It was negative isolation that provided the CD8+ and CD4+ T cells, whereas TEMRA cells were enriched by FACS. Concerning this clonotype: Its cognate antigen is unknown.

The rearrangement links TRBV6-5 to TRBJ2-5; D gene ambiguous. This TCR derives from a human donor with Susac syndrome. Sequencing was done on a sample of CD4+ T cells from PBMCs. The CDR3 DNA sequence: TGTGCCAGCAGCATGCCGGGCCCAACTGAGACCCAGTACTTC. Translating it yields CASSMPGPTETQYF.